The text below deals with one T cell receptor beta chain. In the study's own analysis: Scientists estimated how many nucleated cells there were by amplifying reference gene primers. Assay used: immunoSEQ multiplex PCR; TCRdb lists only in-frame clones, some missing. The V and J calls and clone size come from that table; D and trimming were worked out from the DNA. The sample lists under 200,000 clones; roughly 80% were seen once. This sample stems from a study of blood T cell repertoires in COVID-19. Whole-study context: Whether acute or convalescent, the COVID-19 samples came from the United States, Italy and Spain.

The CDR3 runs 15 residues. Germline-derived CDR1 and CDR2 are SGHNT and YYREEE (reference sequence). J was trimmed by 2 bases and V by 4 bases; bases with no gene match: 7. The chain employs TRBV5-4 and TRBJ1-1; 8 bases match TRBD1. The sequenced sample was peripheral blood. The sequence derives from a human donor with acute or convalescent COVID-19. The donor label of this sample is uncertain. Here the CDR3 DNA reads TGTGCCAGCAGCCCGGACAGGGTCCCTAACACTGAAGCTTTCTTT. This codes for CASSPDRVPNTEAFF. Drawing the rest from reference TRBV5-4 and TRBJ1-1, the complete variable domain is ETGVTQSPTHLIKTRGQQVTLRCSSQSGHNTVSWYQQALGQGPQFIFQYYREEENGRGNFPPRFSGLQFPNYSSELNVNALELDDSALYLCASSPDRVPNTEAFFGQGTRLTVV.